This T cell receptor beta chain was sequenced for a study of blood T cell repertoires in COVID-19. Original processing methods: The authors estimated nucleated cell counts from reference gene primer amplification. Libraries were prepared by immunoSEQ multiplex PCR; TCRdb keeps only in-frame clonotypes and omits some of them. V and J calls and clone size are given by that table; D and trimming were obtained from the DNA. Of approximately 170,000 clones listed, roughly 84% are singletons. Looked up from germline, CDR1 is SEHNR and CDR2 is FQNEAQ (reference sequence). Trimming cost V 0 bases and J 7 bases; bases outside gene matches: 7. The CDR3 consists of 16 residues. Enrolled during active infection, Seattle patients were then followed longitudinally.

Source material: peripheral blood. The chain couples TRBV7-9 to TRBJ2-1, with 9 positions matching TRBD2. This TCR derives from a man older than 75 with COVID-19, enrolled during active disease. CDR3: CASSLAVAGVRNEQFF. The CDR3 coding sequence is TGTGCCAGCAGCTTAGCCGTAGCGGGGGTCCGTAATGAGCAGTTCTTC. Full variable domain (rest looked up from reference TRBV7-9 and TRBJ2-1): DTGVSQNPRHKITKRGQNVTFRCDPISEHNRLYWYRQTLGQGPEFLTYFQNEAQLEKSRLLSDRFSAERPKGSFSTLEIQRTEQGDSAMYLCASSLAVAGVRNEQFFGPGTRLTVL.